A single sample is the source of the 8 T cell receptor beta chains below, sequenced in a study of cytomegalovirus exposure and HLA in healthy donors. 60 Vbeta and 13 Jbeta primers were used in PCR. Sequencing used immunoSEQ multiplex PCR; TCRdb keeps in-frame clones, though not all of them. In the table there are fewer than 200,000 clones, about 77% of which are singletons. What was sequenced was PBMCs. The receptors come from a male donor in good health and CMV-seropositive.

The chain uses TRBV5-1 and TRBJ1-4, with 7 bases aligning to TRBD1. Germline CDR1 is SGHRS and CDR2 is YFSETQ. V trimming: 2 bases; J trimming: 6 bases; junction bases outside the gene matches: 4. The length of the CDR3 is 14 residues. This CDR3 is CASSFDTGDEKLFF. The CDR3 DNA is TGCGCCAGCAGCTTTGACACAGGGGATGAAAAACTGTTTTTT.

The chain links TRBV4-3 to TRBJ1-1, with a possible D match to TRBD1 (5 bases). V was clipped by 0 bases and J by 4 bases, with 12 bases between them. Looked up from germline, CDR1 is LGHNA and CDR2 is YSLEER. The CDR3 contains 15 residues. DNA for the CDR3: TGCGCCAGCAGCCAAGAACAGGCTTCGGGCACTGAAGCTTTCTTT. As protein: CASSQEQASGTEAFF.

This clone was seen only a few times. V usage is TRBV9 and J usage is TRBJ1-2; D not resolved. The germline V gene encodes CDR1 SGDLS and CDR2 YYNGEE. The CDR3 totals 14 residues. The V end was cut by 5 bases, the J end by 2 bases, with 13 bases between. CDR3 coding DNA: TGTGCCAGCAGTGCCTTAAGAGGGAACTATGGCTACACCTTC. Its translation: CASSALRGNYGYTF.

The rearrangement joins TRBV6-1 to TRBJ2-7; 7 bases line up with TRBD1. Per the germline V gene, CDR1 is MNHNS and CDR2 is SASEGT. The CDR3 has 14 amino acids. The trim removed 10 bases at V and 6 bases at J, leaving 15 bases unmatched. The CDR3 nucleotides are TGTGCCACCAAGCCCGACAGGGCGGGTTCCGAGCAGTACTTC. It yields the protein CATKPDRAGSEQYF.

CDR3 residues: CASSLTYRGVWTEAFF. The CDR3 bases are TGCGCCAGCAGCCTTACCTACAGGGGAGTTTGGACTGAAGCTTTCTTT. This sequence joins TRBV5-1 and TRBJ1-1; 7 bases match TRBD1. The J segment lost 5 bases and the V segment lost 4 bases, leaving 14 bases of the junction unmatched. This CDR3 has 16 amino acids. Looked up from germline, CDR1 is SGHRS and CDR2 is YFSETQ.

V and J are TRBV7-9 and TRBJ2-3; 7 bases fit TRBD1. CDR1 and CDR2 (germline): SEHNR, FQNEAQ (reference sequence). The CDR3 contains 14 residues. Germline trimming cut 6 bases from V and 6 bases from J; bases unmatched to any gene: 9. The CDR3 DNA sequence: TGTGCCAGCAGATCCGACAGGGCCGGGGATACGCAGTATTTT. Translating gives CASRSDRAGDTQYF.

The chain uses TRBV10-3 and TRBJ1-1; D may be TRBD1 (5 bases). Germline V lookup: CDR1 ENHRY, CDR2 SYGVKD. The length of the CDR3 is 13 residues. Trimming removed 5 bases at V and 4 bases at J, with 11 bases between. The CDR3 sequence: CAISSSGGTEAFF. The CDR3 coding sequence is TGTGCCATCAGTAGCTCGGGGGGCACTGAAGCTTTCTTT.

J is TRBJ1-1 and V is TRBV6-1; perhaps TRBD1 as D (6 bases). Germline CDR1 is MNHNS and CDR2 is SASEGT. V was clipped by 7 bases and J by 9 bases, with 24 bases between them. This CDR3 spans 15 amino acids. The DNA for the CDR3 is TGTGCCAGCACCCCACCCGGGACACGCTCCGGGAAAGCTTTCTTT. Amino acids: CASTPPGTRSGKAFF.